This TCR beta chain was recorded in a study of T cells after yellow fever vaccination. This clonotype has only a few counts. The CDR3 sequence is 14 residues long. Germline values: CDR1 SNHLY, CDR2 FYNNEI. Trimming pared 3 bases from V and 0 bases from J, leaving 6 bases between. TCRdb passed the 5' RACE reads through MiXCR, listing each CDR3 protein once. In the table there are around 330,000 distinct CDR3 sequences, roughly 3.5% of which are singletons. The sequence derives from a man aged 18 to 30 who received the YFV17D yellow fever vaccine. The rearrangement joins TRBV2 to TRBJ2-1; D gene ambiguous. The input for sequencing was PBMCs, taken on the day of the yellow fever booster vaccination. CDR3 sequence: CASSDLSSYNEQFF. The CDR3 DNA follows: TGTGCCAGCAGTGACCTGAGCTCCTACAATGAGCAGTTCTTC.